This T cell receptor (beta chain) was observed in a study of blood T cell repertoires in COVID-19. About the research overall: Whether acute or convalescent, the COVID-19 samples came from the United States, Italy and Spain. Sources were T cells, B-cell-depleted T cells, or PBMCs; the material itself was cDNA or gDNA.

In the study's own analysis: Reference gene primer amplification gave estimated nucleated cell counts. Profiled with immunoSEQ multiplex PCR; TCRdb holds only in-frame clones, not every one. D and trimming come from the DNA, and the V and J calls and clone size come from that table. Of 250,000 or so clones in the sample, about nine tenths are singletons; the top ten hold roughly 2.6%. Followed over time, Seattle patients had been enrolled while infection was active. The junction had 6 bases not matched to a gene; V was cut back by 8 bases and J by 4 bases. The CDR3 runs to 12 residues. CDR1 is GTSNPN, CDR2 SVGIG, per germline (reference sequence).

This sequence joins TRBV30 and TRBJ1-1; TRBD1 matches 8 bases. Sequencing was done on a sample of peripheral blood. This sequence was found in a man aged 25-45 years with COVID-19, enrolled during active disease. CDR3 sequence (DNA): TGTGCCGGGGGACAGGCCCTCACTGAAGCTTTCTTT. This gives the protein CAGGQALTEAFF.